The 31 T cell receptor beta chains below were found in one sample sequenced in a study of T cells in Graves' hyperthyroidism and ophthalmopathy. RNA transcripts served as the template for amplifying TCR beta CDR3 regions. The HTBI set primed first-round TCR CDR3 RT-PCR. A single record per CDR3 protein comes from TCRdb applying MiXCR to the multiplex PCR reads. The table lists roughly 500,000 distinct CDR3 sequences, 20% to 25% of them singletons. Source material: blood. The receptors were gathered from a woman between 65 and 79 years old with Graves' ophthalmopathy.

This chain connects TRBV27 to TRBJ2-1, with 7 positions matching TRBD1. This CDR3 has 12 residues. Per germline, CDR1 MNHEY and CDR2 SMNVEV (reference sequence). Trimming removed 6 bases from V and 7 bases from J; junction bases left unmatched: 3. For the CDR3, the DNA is TGTGCCAGCAGCGGACAGGAGAATGAGCAGTTCTTC. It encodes CASSGQENEQFF.

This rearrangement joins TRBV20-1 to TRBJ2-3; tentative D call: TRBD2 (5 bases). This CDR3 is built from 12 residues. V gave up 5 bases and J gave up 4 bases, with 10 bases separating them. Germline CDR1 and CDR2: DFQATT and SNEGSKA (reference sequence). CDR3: CSALLGADTQYF. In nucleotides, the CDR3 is TGCAGTGCTTTACTCGGGGCAGATACGCAGTATTTT.

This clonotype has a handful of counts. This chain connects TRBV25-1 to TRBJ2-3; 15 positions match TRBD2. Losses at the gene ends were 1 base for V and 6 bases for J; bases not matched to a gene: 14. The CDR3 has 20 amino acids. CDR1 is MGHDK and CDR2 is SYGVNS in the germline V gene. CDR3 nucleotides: TGTGCCAGCAGTGAATTCCGTGGGAGGACTAGCGGGAGGGCCGAGGATACGCAGTATTTT. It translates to CASSEFRGRTSGRAEDTQYF.

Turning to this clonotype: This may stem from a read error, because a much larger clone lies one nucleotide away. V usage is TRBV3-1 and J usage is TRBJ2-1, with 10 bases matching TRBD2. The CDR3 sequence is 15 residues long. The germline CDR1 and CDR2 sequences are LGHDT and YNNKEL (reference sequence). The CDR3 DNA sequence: TGTGCCAGCAGCCATCTAGCGGGAGCCTACAATGGGCAGTTCTTC. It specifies CASSHLAGAYNGQFF.

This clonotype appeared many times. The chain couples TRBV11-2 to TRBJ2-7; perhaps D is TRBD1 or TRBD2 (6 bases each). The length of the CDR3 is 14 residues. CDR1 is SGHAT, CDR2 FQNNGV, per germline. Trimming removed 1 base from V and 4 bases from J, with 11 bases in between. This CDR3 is CASSLGGAHYEQYF. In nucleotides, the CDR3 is TGTGCCAGCAGCTTAGGGGGGGCGCATTACGAGCAGTACTTC.

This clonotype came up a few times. CDR3 in DNA: TGTGCCAGCAGCTCCCAGGACAGGGGGAGCAATCAGCCCCAGCATTTT. Its translation is CASSSQDRGSNQPQHF. The chain is built from TRBV11-2 and TRBJ1-5, with 10 nucleotides matching TRBD1. The CDR3 has 16 residues. V lost 4 bases, J lost 1 base, and 4 bases stayed unmatched. Per germline, CDR1 SGHAT and CDR2 FQNNGV.

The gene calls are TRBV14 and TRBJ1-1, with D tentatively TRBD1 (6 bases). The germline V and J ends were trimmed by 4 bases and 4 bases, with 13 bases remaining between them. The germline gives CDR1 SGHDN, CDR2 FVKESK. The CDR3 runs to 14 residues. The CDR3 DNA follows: TGTGCCAGCAGCCGCCTTGGAGGGGGCACTGAAGCTTTCTTT. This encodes CASSRLGGGTEAFF.

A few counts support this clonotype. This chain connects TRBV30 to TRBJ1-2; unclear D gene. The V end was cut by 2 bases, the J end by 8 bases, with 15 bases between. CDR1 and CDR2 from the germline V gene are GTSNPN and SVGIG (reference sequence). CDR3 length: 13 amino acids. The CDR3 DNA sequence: TGTGCCTGGAGTCAGGCAGGTCTGAAGGGCTACACCTTC. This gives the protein CAWSQAGLKGYTF.

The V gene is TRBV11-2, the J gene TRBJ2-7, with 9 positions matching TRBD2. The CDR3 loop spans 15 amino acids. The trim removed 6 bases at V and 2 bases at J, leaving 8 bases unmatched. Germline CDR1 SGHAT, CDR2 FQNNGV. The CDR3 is CASSYSGSRTYEQYF. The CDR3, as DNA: TGTGCCAGCAGTTATAGCGGGAGTAGGACCTACGAGCAGTACTTC.

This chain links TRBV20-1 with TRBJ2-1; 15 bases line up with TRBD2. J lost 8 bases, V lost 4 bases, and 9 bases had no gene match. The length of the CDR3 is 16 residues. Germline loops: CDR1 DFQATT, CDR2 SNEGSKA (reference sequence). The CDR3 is CSATGLAGGPGHEQFF. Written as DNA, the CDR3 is TGCAGTGCTACCGGACTAGCGGGAGGGCCGGGGCATGAGCAGTTCTTC.

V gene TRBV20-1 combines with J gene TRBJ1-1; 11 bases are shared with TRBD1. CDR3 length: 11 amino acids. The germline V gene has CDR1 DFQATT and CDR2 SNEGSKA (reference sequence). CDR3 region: CRGTGGDEAFF. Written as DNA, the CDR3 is TGCAGGGGGACAGGGGGAGATGAAGCTTTCTTT.

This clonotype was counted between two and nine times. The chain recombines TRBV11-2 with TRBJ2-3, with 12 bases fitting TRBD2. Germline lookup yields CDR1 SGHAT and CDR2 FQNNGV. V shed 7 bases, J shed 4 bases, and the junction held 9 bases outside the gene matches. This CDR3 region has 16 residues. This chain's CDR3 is CASTLTSGRPPDTQYF. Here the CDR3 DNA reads TGTGCCAGCACCCTGACTAGCGGGAGACCCCCAGATACGCAGTATTTT.

CDR3 sequence (DNA): TGCAGTGCTAGCTGGGGGCAGGGTAATTCACCCCTCCACTTT. Translating it yields CSASWGQGNSPLHF. The rearrangement joins TRBV20-1 to TRBJ1-6; the D gene is possibly TRBD1 (6 bases). Germline CDR1 DFQATT, CDR2 SNEGSKA (reference sequence). V shed 3 bases and J shed 6 bases, with 12 bases lying between them. The CDR3 has 14 residues.

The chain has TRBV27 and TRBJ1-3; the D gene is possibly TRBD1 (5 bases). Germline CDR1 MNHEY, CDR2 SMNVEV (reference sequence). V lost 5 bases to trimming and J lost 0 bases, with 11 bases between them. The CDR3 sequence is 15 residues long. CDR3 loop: CASSPHGGSGNTIYF. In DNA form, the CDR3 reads TGTGCCAGCAGTCCCCACGGGGGCTCTGGAAACACCATATATTTT.

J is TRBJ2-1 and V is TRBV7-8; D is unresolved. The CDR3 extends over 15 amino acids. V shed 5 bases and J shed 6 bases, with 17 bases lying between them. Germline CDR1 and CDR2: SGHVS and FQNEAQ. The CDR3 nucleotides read TGTGCCAGCAGCAGACAAACACGGATGGGCAATGAGCAGTTCTTC. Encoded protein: CASSRQTRMGNEQFF.

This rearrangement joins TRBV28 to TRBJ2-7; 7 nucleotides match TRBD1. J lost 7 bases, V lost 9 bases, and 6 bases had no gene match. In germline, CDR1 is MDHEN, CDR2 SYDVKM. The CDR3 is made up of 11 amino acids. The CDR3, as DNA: TGTGCCAGTAGGACAGGCCCTGAGCAGTACTTC. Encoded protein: CASRTGPEQYF. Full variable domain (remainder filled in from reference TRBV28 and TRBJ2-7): DVKVTQSSRYLVKRTGEKVFLECVQDMDHENMFWYRQDPGLGLRLIYFSYDVKMKEKGDIPEGYSVSREKKERFSLILESASTNQTSMYLCASRTGPEQYFGPGTRLTVT.

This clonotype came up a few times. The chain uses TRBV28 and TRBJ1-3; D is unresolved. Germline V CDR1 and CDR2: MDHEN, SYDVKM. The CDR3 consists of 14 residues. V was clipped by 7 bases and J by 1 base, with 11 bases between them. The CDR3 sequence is CASIPLISGNTIYF. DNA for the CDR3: TGTGCCAGCATACCCTTAATTTCTGGAAACACCATATATTTT.

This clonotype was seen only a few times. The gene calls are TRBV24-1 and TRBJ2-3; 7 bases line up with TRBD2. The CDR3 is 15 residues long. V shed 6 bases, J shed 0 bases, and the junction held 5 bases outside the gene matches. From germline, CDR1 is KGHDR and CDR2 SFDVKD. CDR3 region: CATSLAGLSTDTQYF. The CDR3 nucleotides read TGTGCCACCAGTTTAGCGGGCCTTAGCACAGATACGCAGTATTTT.

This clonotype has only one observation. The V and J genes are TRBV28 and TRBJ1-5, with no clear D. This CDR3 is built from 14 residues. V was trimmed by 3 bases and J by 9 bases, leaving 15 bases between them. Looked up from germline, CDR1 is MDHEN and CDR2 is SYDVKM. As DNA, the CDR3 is TGTGCCAGCAGTTTGCCCCAGCCAGGCGGGCCCCAGCATTTT. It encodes CASSLPQPGGPQHF.

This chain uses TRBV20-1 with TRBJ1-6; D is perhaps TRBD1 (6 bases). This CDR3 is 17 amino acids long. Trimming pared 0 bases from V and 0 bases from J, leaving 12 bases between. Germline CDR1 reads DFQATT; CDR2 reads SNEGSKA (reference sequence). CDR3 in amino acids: CSARDLQGSSYNSPLHF. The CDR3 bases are TGCAGTGCTAGAGATTTGCAGGGGAGCTCCTATAATTCACCCCTCCACTTT.

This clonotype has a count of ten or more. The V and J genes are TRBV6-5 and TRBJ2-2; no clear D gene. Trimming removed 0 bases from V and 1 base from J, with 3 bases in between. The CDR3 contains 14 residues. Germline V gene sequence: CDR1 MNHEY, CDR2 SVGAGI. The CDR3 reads CASSYSLNTGELFF. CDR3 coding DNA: TGTGCCAGCAGTTACTCGTTGAACACCGGGGAGCTGTTTTTT.

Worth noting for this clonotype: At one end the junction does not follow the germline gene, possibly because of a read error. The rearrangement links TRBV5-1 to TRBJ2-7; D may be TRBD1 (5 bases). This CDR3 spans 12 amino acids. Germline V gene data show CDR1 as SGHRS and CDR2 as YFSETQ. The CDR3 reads CGSSRTHDEQYF. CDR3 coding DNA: TGCGGCAGCAGCCGGACACACGACGAGCAGTACTTC.

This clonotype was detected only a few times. In DNA form, the CDR3 reads TGTGCCAGCAGTTACAGGGGACAGGGATTGGCACCCCTCCACTTT. Amino acids: CASSYRGQGLAPLHF. V gene TRBV6-5 combines with J gene TRBJ1-6; 9 nucleotides agree with TRBD1. Germline V gene lookup returns CDR1 MNHEY and CDR2 SVGAGI. V was pared by 2 bases and J by 11 bases, with 7 bases of the junction left unmatched. The CDR3 runs 15 residues.

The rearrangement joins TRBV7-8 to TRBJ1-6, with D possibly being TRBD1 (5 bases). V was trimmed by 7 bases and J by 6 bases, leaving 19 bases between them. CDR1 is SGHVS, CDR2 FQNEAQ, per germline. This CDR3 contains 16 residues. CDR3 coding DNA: TGTGCCAGCACCAACCCCTTGGGGGGAAGTAATTCACCCCTCCACTTT. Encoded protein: CASTNPLGGSNSPLHF.

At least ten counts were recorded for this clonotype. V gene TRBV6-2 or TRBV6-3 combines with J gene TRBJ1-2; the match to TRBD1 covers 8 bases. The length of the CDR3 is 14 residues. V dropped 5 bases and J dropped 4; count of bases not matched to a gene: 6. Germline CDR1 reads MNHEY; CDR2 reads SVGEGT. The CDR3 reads CASSPGGWSYGYTF. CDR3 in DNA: TGTGCCAGCAGTCCAGGGGGCTGGAGCTATGGCTACACCTTC.

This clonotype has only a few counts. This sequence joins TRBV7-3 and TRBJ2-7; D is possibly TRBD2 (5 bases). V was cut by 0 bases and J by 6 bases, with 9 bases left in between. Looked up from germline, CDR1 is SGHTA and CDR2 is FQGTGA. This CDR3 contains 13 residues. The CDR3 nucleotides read TGTGCCAGCAGCTTAACTAGCGTCGGCGAGCAGTACTTC. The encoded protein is CASSLTSVGEQYF.

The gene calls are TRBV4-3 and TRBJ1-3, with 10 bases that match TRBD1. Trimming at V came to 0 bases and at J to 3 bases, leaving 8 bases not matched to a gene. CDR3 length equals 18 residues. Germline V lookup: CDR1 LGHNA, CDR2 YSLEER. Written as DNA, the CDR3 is TGCGCCAGCAGCCAAGATGGGGAGGGACAGGGGTATGGAAACACCATATATTTT. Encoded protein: CASSQDGEGQGYGNTIYF.

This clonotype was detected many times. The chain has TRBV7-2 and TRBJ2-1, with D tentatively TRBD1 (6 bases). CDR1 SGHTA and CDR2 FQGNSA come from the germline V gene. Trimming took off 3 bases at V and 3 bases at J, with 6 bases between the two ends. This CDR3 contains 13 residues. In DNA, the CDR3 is TGTGCCAGCAGCTTGGACAGCTACAATGAGCAGTTCTTC. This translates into CASSLDSYNEQFF.

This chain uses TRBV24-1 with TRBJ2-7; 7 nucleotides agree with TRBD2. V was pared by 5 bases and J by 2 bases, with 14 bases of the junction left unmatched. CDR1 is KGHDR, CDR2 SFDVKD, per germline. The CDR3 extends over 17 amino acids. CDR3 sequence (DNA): TGTGCCACCAGTGGACCCGGCCGGGAGGCAGCTCCCTACGAGCAGTACTTC. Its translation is CATSGPGREAAPYEQYF.

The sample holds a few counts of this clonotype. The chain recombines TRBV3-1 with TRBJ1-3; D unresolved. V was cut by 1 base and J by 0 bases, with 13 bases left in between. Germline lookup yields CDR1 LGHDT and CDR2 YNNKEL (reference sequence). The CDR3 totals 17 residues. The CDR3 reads CASSQGARRVSGNTIYF. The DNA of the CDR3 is TGTGCCAGCAGCCAAGGGGCGCGGCGGGTCTCTGGAAACACCATATATTTT. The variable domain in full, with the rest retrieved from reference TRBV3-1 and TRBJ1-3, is DTAVSQTPKYLVTQMGNDKSIKCEQNLGHDTMYWYKQDSKKFLKIMFSYNNKELIINETVPNRFSPKSPDKAHLNLHINSLELGDSAVYFCASSQGARRVSGNTIYFGEGSWLTVV.

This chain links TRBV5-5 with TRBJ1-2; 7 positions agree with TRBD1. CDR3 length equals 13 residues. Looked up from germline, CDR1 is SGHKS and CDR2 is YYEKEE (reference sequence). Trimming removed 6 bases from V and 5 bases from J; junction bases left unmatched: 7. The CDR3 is CASIQGGRYGYTF. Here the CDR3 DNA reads TGTGCCAGCATCCAGGGGGGTCGGTATGGCTACACCTTC.